This T cell receptor beta chain was found in a study of blood T cell repertoires in COVID-19. About the research overall: Donors in the United States, Italy and Spain gave samples during acute or convalescent COVID-19.

Trimming took 1 base from V and 7 from J; bases not matched to a gene: 5. The CDR3 is 14 residues long. CDR1 SGDLS and CDR2 YYNGEE come from the germline V gene. A few counts support this clone. The assay was immunoSEQ multiplex PCR, and TCRdb's table has in-frame clones only and misses some. The sample records around 100,000 clones, about nine tenths being singletons. Material: peripheral blood. The genes are TRBV9 and TRBJ1-2; 9 positions match TRBD1. The source of this sequence is an elderly woman with acute or convalescent COVID-19. The CDR3 nucleotides read TGTGCCAGCAGCGTATCCCAACAGGGGGCTGGCTACACCTTC. This translates into CASSVSQQGAGYTF.